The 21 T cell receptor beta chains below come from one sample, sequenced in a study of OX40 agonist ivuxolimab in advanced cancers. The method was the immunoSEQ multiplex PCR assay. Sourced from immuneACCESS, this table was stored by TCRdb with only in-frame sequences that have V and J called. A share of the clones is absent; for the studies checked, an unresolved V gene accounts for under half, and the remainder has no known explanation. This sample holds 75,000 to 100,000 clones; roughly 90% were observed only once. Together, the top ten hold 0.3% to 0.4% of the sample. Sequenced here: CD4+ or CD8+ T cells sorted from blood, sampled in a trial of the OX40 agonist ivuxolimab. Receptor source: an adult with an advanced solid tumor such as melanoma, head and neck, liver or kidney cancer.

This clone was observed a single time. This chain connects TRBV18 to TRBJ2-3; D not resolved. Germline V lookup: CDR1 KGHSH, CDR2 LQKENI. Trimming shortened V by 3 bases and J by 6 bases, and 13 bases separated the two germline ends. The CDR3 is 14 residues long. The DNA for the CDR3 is TGTGCCAGCTCACCTAGAAGGGTGTCGGATACGCAGTATTTT. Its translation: CASSPRRVSDTQYF.

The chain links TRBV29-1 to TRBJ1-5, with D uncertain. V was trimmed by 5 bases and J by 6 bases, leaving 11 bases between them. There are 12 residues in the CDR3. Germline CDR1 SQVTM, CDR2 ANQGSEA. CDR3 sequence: CSVLDPGQPQHF. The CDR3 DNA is TGCAGCGTTCTGGACCCGGGTCAGCCCCAGCATTTT.

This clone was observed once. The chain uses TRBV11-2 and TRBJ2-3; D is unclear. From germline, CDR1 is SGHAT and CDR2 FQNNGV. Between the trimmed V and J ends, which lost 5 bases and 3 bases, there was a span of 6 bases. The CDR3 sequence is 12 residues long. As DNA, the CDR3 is TGTGCCAGCAGCAGAGCTACAGATACGCAGTATTTT. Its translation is CASSRATDTQYF. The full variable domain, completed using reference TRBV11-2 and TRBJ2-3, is EAGVAQSPRYKIIEKRQSVAFWCNPISGHATLYWYQQILGQGPKLLIQFQNNGVVDDSQLPKDRFSAERLKGVDSTLKIQPAKLEDSAVYLCASSRATDTQYFGPGTRLTVL.

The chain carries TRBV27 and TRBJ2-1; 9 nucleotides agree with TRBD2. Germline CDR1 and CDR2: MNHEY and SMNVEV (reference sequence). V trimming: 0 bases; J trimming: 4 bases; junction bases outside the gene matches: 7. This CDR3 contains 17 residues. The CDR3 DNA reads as TGTGCCAGCAGTTTATCTAGCGGGAGTAGGGCTTACAATGAGCAGTTCTTC. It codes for CASSLSSGSRAYNEQFF.

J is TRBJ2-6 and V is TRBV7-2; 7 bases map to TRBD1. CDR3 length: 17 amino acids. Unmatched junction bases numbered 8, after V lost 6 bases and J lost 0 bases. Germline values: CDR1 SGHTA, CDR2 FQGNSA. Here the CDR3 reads CASSRTGQSSGANVLTF. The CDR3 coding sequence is TGTGCCAGCAGTAGGACAGGACAAAGCTCTGGGGCCAACGTCCTGACTTTC. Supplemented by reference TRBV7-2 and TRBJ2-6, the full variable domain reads GAGVSQSPSNKVTEKGKDVELRCDPISGHTALYWYRQSLGQGLEFLIYFQGNSAPDKSGLPSDRFSAERTGGSVSTLTIQRTQQEDSAVYLCASSRTGQSSGANVLTFGAGSRLTVL.

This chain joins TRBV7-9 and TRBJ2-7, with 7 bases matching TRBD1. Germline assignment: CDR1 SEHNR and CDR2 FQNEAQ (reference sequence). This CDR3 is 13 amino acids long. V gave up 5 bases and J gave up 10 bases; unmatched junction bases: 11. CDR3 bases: TGTGCCAGCAGCAACCAACAGGGGACGCAACAGTACTTC. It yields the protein CASSNQQGTQQYF.

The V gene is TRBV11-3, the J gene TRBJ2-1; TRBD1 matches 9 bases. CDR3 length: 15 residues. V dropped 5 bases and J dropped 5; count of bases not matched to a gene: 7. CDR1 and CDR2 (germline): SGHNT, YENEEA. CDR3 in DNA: TGTGCCAGCAGCCTAAGACAGGGGGGGAACAATGAGCAGTTCTTC. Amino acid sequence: CASSLRQGGNNEQFF.

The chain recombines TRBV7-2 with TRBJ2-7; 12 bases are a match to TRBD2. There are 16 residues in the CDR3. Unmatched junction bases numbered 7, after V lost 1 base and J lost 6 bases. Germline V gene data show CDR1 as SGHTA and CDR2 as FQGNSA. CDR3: CASSLGLAGGQGEQYF. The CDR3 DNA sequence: TGTGCCAGCAGCTTAGGGCTAGCGGGAGGGCAAGGCGAGCAGTACTTC.

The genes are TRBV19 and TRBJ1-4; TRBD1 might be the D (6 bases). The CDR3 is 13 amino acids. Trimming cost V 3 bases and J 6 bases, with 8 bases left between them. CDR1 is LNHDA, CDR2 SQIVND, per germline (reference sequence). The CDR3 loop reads CASSMNRDEKLFF. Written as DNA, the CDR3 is TGTGCCAGTAGTATGAACAGGGATGAAAAACTGTTTTTT.

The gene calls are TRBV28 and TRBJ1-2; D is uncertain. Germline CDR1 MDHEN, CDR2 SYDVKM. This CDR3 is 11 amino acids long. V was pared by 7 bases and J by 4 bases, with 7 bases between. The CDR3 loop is CASTDLYGYTF. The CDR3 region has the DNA TGTGCCAGCACGGACCTCTATGGCTACACCTTC.

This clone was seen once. The CDR3 DNA reads as TGTGCCAGCAGGCTAGCGGGGTCCTACAATGAGCAGTTCTTC. Translated, it gives CASRLAGSYNEQFF. The V call is TRBV27, the J call TRBJ2-1; 9 nucleotides align to TRBD2. From germline, CDR1 is MNHEY and CDR2 SMNVEV (reference sequence). V trimming: 6 bases; J trimming: 1 base; junction bases outside the gene matches: 1. The CDR3 spans 14 residues.

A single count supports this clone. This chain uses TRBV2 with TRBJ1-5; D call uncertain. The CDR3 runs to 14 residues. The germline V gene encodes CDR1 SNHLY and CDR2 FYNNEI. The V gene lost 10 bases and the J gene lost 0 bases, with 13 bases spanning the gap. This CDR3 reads CATGSRHSNQPQHF. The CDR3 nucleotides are TGTGCCACCGGGTCGCGTCATAGCAATCAGCCCCAGCATTTT.

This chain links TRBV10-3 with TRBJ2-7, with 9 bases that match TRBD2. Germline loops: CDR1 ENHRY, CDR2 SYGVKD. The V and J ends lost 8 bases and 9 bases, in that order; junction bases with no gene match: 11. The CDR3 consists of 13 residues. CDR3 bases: TGTGCCATCGCCCTGGCGGGAGGGCCGGTGCAGTACTTC. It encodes CAIALAGGPVQYF.

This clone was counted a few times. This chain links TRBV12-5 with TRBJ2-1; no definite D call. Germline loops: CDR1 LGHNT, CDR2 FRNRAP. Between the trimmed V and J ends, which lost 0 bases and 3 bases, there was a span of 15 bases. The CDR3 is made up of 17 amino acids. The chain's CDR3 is CASGLVPDGVLYNEQFF. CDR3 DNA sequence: TGTGCTAGTGGTTTGGTACCAGATGGGGTTCTCTACAATGAGCAGTTCTTC.

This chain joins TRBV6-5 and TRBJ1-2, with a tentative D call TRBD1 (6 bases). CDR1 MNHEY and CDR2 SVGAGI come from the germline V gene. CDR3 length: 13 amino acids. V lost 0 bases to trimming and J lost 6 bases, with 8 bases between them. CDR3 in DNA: TGTGCCAGCAGTTACTCTGACAGGAATGGCTACACCTTC. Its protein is CASSYSDRNGYTF.

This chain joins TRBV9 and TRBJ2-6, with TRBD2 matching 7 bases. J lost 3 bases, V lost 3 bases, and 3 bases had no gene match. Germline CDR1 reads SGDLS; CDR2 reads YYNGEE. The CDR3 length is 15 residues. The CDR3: CASSGGGIGANVLTF. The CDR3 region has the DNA TGTGCCAGCAGCGGGGGGGGAATTGGGGCCAACGTCCTGACTTTC.

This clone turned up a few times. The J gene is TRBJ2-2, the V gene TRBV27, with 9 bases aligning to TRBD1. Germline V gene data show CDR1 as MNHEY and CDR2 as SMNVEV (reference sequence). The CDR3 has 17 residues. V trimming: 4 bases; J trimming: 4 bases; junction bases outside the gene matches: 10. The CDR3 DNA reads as TGTGCCAGCAGTTCCGGACAGGGGAGGAGGGGCACCGGGGAGCTGTTTTTT. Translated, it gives CASSSGQGRRGTGELFF.

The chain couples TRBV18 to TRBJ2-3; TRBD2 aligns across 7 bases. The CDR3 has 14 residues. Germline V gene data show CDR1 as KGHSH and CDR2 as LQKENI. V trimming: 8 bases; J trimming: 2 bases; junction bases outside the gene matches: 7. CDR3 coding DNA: TGTGCCAGCCGAACTAGCGTACCCACAGATACGCAGTATTTT. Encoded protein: CASRTSVPTDTQYF. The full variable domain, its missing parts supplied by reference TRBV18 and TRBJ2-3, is NAGVMQNPRHLVRRRGQEARLRCSPMKGHSHVYWYRQLPEEGLKFMVYLQKENIIDESGMPKERFSAEFPKEGPSILRIQQVVRGDSAAYFCASRTSVPTDTQYFGPGTRLTVL.

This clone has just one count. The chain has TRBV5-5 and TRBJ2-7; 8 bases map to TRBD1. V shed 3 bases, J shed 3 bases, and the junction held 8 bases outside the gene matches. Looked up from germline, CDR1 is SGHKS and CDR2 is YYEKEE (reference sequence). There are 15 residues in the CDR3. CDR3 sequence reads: CASSSVGTGNYEQYF. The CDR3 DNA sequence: TGTGCCAGCAGCTCTGTCGGGACAGGCAACTACGAGCAGTACTTC.

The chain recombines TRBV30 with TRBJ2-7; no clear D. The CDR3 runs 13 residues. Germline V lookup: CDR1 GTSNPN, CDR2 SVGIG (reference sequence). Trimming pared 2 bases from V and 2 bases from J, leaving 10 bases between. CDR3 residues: CAWSIDGTYEQYF. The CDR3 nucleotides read TGTGCCTGGAGTATCGACGGTACCTACGAGCAGTACTTC.

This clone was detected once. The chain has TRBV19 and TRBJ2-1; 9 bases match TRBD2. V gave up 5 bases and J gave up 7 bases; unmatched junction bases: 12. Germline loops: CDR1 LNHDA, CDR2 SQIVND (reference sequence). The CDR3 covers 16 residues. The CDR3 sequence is CASSLPPGREGNEQFF. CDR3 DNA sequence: TGTGCCAGTAGTCTCCCCCCGGGGCGGGAGGGGAATGAGCAGTTCTTC. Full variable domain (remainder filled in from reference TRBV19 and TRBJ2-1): DGGITQSPKYLFRKEGQNVTLSCEQNLNHDAMYWYRQDPGQGLRLIYYSQIVNDFQKGDIAEGYSVSREKKESFPLTVTSAQKNPTAFYLCASSLPPGREGNEQFFGPGTRLTVL.